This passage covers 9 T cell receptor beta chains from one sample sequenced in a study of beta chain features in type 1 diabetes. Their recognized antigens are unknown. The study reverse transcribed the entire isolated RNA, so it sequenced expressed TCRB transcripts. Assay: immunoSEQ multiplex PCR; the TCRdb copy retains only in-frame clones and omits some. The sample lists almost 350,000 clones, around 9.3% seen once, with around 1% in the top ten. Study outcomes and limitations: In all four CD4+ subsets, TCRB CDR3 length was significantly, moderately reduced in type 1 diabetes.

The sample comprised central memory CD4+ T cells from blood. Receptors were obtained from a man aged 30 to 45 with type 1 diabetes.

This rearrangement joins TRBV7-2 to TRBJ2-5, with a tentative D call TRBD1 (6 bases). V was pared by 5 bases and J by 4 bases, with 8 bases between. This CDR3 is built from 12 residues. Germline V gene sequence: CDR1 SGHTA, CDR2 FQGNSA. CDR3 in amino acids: CASSAGAETQYF. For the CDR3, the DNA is TGTGCCAGCAGCGCAGGGGCAGAGACCCAGTACTTC.

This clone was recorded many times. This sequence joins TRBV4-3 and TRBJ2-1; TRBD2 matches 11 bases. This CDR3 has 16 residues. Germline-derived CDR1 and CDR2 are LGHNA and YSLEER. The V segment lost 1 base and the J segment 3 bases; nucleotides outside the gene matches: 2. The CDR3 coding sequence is TGCGCCAGCAGCCAAGGACTAGCGGGGAGCTACAATGAGCAGTTCTTC. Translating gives CASSQGLAGSYNEQFF.

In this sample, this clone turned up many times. CDR3 amino acids: CASSRQGANTGELFF. The DNA of the CDR3 is TGTGCCAGCAGCCGACAGGGGGCGAACACCGGGGAGCTGTTTTTT. The chain couples TRBV7-2 to TRBJ2-2, with 9 bases identical to TRBD1. After removal of 5 bases from V and 0 bases from J, the junction contained 1 base not matched to a gene. This CDR3 is built from 15 residues. Germline values: CDR1 SGHTA, CDR2 FQGNSA.

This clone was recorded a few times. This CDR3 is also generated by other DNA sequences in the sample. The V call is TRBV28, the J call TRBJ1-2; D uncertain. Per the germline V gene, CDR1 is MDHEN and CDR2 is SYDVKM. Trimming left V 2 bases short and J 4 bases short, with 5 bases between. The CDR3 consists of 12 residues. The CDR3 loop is CASSLGGYGYTF. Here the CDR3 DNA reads TGTGCCAGCAGTTTAGGAGGCTATGGCTACACCTTC.

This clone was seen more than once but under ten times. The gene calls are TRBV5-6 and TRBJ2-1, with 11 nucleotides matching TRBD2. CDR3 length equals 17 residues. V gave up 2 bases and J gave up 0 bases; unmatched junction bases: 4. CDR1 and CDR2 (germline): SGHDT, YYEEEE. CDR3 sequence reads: CASSFGTSGDSYNEQFF. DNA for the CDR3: TGTGCCAGCAGCTTCGGGACTAGCGGTGACTCCTACAATGAGCAGTTCTTC.

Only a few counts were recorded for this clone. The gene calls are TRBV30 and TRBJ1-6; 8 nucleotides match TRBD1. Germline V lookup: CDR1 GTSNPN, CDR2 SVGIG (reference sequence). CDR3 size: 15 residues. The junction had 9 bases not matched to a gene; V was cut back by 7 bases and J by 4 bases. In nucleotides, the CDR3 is TGTGCCTTAAGACCCGGGACAGGTTATAATTCACCCCTCCACTTT. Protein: CALRPGTGYNSPLHF.

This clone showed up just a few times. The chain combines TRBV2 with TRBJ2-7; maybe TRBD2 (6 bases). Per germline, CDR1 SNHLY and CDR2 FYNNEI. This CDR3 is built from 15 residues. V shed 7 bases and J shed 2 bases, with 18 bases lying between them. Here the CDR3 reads CASKSPGLTTYEQYF. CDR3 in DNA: TGTGCCAGCAAAAGTCCGGGACTGACTACCTACGAGCAGTACTTC.

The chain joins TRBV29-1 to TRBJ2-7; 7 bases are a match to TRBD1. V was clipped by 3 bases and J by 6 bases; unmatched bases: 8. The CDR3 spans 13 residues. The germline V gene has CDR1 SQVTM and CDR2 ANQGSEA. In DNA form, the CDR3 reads TGCAGCGTTGATAGAGACAGGGCAGGCGAGCAGTACTTC. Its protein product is CSVDRDRAGEQYF.

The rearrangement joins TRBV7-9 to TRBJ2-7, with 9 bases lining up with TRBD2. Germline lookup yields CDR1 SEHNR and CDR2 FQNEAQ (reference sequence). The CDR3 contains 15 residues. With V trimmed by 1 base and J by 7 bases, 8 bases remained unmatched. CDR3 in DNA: TGTGCCAGCAGCTTAGTCGGCGGGGGGGCCTGGGAGCAGTACTTC. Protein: CASSLVGGGAWEQYF.